This TCR beta chain appears in the sequencing data of a study of T cell repertoires in cytomegalovirus infection. Study at large: Shared public TCR beta signatures pointed to both CMV infection and a matching HLA type. Study-wide results and caveats: Within the response measured ex vivo, HLA-C-restricted CMV-specific TCR beta clonotypes were dominant.

A note on this clonotype: Its antigen remains unknown.

TCRdb re-called the reads through MiXCR, storing one row per CDR3 protein. This sample has about 770,000 distinct CDR3 sequences, with around 29% found just once. CDR3 length: 16 residues. The V end lost 2 bases, the J end lost 4 bases, and 15 bases lay between the germline ends. In germline, CDR1 is ENHRY, CDR2 SYGVKD. The sequencing here drew on cultured CD8+ T cells from PBMCs, taken from culture after CMV antigen stimulation. The clonotype comes from a human donor in good health (CMV status not recorded). Some clones in this sample may be carry-over from other donors' samples. V gene TRBV10-3 combines with J gene TRBJ2-1; D may be TRBD2 (6 bases). In DNA, the CDR3 is TGTGCCATCAGTGAGGCGCGGGGTTTAAGTTACAATGAGCAGTTCTTC. Translation: CAISEARGLSYNEQFF.